This T cell receptor beta chain comes out of a study of molecular identifiers for immune sequencing clone quantification. Study findings and constraints: Detecting spiked Jurkat TCR RNA from one cell among one million naive cells was reportedly possible.

This clonotype was seen more than once but under ten times. Its cognate antigen is unknown. MiXCR, run by TCRdb on the PCR reads, gives a single entry per CDR3 protein. Here the sample spans approximately 500,000 distinct CDR3 sequences, about 25% being singletons. After removal of 5 bases from V and 10 bases from J, the junction contained 9 bases not matched to a gene. The CDR3 extends over 14 amino acids. CDR1 and CDR2 from the germline V gene are MNHEY and SVGEGT. For naive CD8 T cells, sorting used the CD8+CD4-CCR7+CD45RA+ phenotype. The chain combines TRBV6-2 or TRBV6-3 with TRBJ1-4, with TRBD1 identical over 8 bases. The sequence was collected from a human donor in good health. Some libraries in this study had Jurkat cell RNA spiked in. The sequencing input was naive CD8+ T cells from blood, with Jurkat cell RNA spiked in. Subset in this sample: FACS-sorted CD8+CD4-CCR7+CD45RA+ naive T cells. The CDR3 DNA is TGTGCCAGCAGTCAAGGACAGGGCGTCGTAAAACTGTTTTTT. Residues: CASSQGQGVVKLFF.